These 24 T cell receptor beta chains share one sample of origin, sequenced in a study of T cell repertoires in cytomegalovirus infection. TCRdb redid the calling of the reads with MiXCR, one entry per CDR3 protein. The top ten clones hold approximately 10% of a sample with 400,000 or so distinct CDR3 sequences, about a sixth of them seen once. Sequenced: PBMCs. All receptors come from a human donor in good health (CMV status not recorded). Some clones in this sample may be carry-over from other donors' samples.

This clonotype was observed many times. J is TRBJ1-1 and V is TRBV12-3 or TRBV12-4; no clear D gene. Trimming left V 6 bases short and J 1 base short, with 9 bases between. The CDR3 is made up of 13 amino acids. This CDR3 is CASRTGGNTEAFF. CDR3 nucleotide sequence: TGTGCCAGCAGAACCGGAGGGAACACTGAAGCTTTCTTT.

This clonotype was counted once. The V and J genes are TRBV15 and TRBJ2-7, with TRBD2 identical over 9 bases. CDR3 length equals 14 residues. The germline CDR1 and CDR2 sequences are LNHNV and YYDKDF (reference sequence). Trimming removed 1 base from V and 6 bases from J; junction bases left unmatched: 4. The CDR3 DNA reads as TGTGCCACCAGCAGAGGTGGGACTAGCAGCGAGCAGTACTTC. It codes for CATSRGGTSSEQYF.

This clonotype has ten or more counts. The chain is built from TRBV12-3 or TRBV12-4 and TRBJ2-2; no reliable D call. Trimming shortened V by 7 bases and J by 6 bases, and 15 bases separated the two germline ends. This CDR3 has 14 amino acids. For the CDR3, the DNA is TGTGCCAGCACTTCGCAGCCTGGAGCCGGGGAGCTGTTTTTT. Translation: CASTSQPGAGELFF.

The gene calls are TRBV15 and TRBJ2-3, with D perhaps TRBD1 (5 bases). This CDR3 contains 16 residues. V lost 2 bases to trimming and J lost 2 bases, with 14 bases between them. Germline assignment: CDR1 LNHNV and CDR2 YYDKDF (reference sequence). The CDR3 DNA follows: TGTGCCACCAGCAGACCCGAAGTGGACAACACAGATACGCAGTATTTT. Amino acid sequence: CATSRPEVDNTDTQYF.

This clonotype was detected many times. CDR3 in DNA: TGTGCCAGCAGTTTGGGGAGCTCCTCTCCCACAGATACGCAGTATTTT. This translates into CASSLGSSSPTDTQYF. V and J are TRBV12-3 or TRBV12-4 and TRBJ2-3, with D perhaps TRBD2 (5 bases). Trimming stripped 3 bases from V and 2 bases from J, with 15 bases between. This CDR3 has 16 residues.

This clonotype was picked up a small number of times. V gene TRBV7-2 combines with J gene TRBJ2-7; D may be TRBD1 (6 bases). CDR1 is SGHTA, CDR2 FQGNSA, per germline. Trimming pared 4 bases from V and 3 bases from J, leaving 10 bases between. The CDR3 consists of 13 residues. The CDR3: CASSWTVRYEQYF. CDR3 sequence (DNA): TGTGCCAGCAGCTGGACAGTGCGCTACGAGCAGTACTTC.

The chain couples TRBV29-1 to TRBJ1-2; no firm D call. V was cut by 3 bases and J by 7 bases, with 3 bases left in between. Germline CDR1 and CDR2: SQVTM and ANQGSEA. This CDR3 is built from 9 residues. As DNA, the CDR3 is TGCAGCGTTGATAGTGGCTACACCTTC. It codes for CSVDSGYTF.

This clonotype was seen once. The V gene is TRBV20-1, the J gene TRBJ2-6; D is ambiguous. The CDR3 covers 14 residues. The V end was cut by 3 bases, the J end by 1 base, with 7 bases between. CDR1 is DFQATT and CDR2 is SNEGSKA in the germline V gene (reference sequence). In DNA form, the CDR3 reads TGCAGTGCTAGCGTCGGTTCTGGGGCCAACGTCCTGACTTTC. This encodes CSASVGSGANVLTF.

This clonotype was observed many times. The V call is TRBV7-2, the J call TRBJ1-5; TRBD1 is a possible D gene (6 bases). The CDR3 length is 16 residues. The germline V and J ends were trimmed by 1 base and 11 bases, with 21 bases remaining between them. CDR1 and CDR2 (germline): SGHTA, FQGNSA. The CDR3 coding sequence is TGTGCCAGCAGCTTAGAACCCCCGGGGGGCAGTAGAACCCAGCATTTT. Protein sequence: CASSLEPPGGSRTQHF. The full variable domain, its missing parts supplied by reference TRBV7-2 and TRBJ1-5, is GAGVSQSPSNKVTEKGKDVELRCDPISGHTALYWYRQSLGQGLEFLIYFQGNSAPDKSGLPSDRFSAERTGGSVSTLTIQRTQQEDSAVYLCASSLEPPGGSRTQHFGDGTRLSIL.

This sequence joins TRBV27 and TRBJ2-3; D uncertain. Germline CDR1 is MNHEY and CDR2 is SMNVEV (reference sequence). This CDR3 is built from 16 residues. V was trimmed by 3 bases and J by 4 bases, leaving 17 bases between them. DNA for the CDR3: TGTGCCAGCAGTTTCCGGGCCCTGCAATTCTCAGATACGCAGTATTTT. It codes for CASSFRALQFSDTQYF.

On this clonotype: A much larger clone differs by one base, so this may be a read error. The chain uses TRBV6-2 or TRBV6-3 and TRBJ2-3; D not certain. Trimming removed 6 bases from V and 2 bases from J, with 9 bases in between. The CDR3 loop spans 13 amino acids. Germline CDR1 reads MNHEY; CDR2 reads SVGEGT. CDR3 sequence (DNA): TGTGCCAGCAGCGACTCTAACACAGATACGCAGTATTTT. Translation: CASSDSNTDTQYF.

This clonotype was detected a few times. The J gene is TRBJ1-5, the V gene TRBV4-1; 9 bases agree with TRBD1. CDR3 length: 15 amino acids. V lost 2 bases, J lost 4 bases, and 3 bases stayed unmatched. Germline assignment: CDR1 MGHRA and CDR2 YSYEKL. DNA of the CDR3: TGCGCCAGCAGCCAAAGAGGGACAGGGAATCAGCCCCAGCATTTT. Translating gives CASSQRGTGNQPQHF.

This clonotype was observed a few times. V usage is TRBV20-1 and J usage is TRBJ2-7; 9 bases are a match to TRBD1. This CDR3 has 12 amino acids. Germline CDR1 DFQATT, CDR2 SNEGSKA (reference sequence). V dropped 5 bases and J dropped 4; count of bases not matched to a gene: 3. The CDR3 DNA reads as TGCAGTGCTGGGGACAGGGAGTACGAGCAGTACTTC. Its protein is CSAGDREYEQYF.

This chain connects TRBV7-9 to TRBJ1-3; D is uncertain. The V gene lost 3 bases and the J gene lost 2 bases, with 14 bases spanning the gap. The CDR3 spans 16 residues. Germline CDR1 reads SEHNR; CDR2 reads FQNEAQ (reference sequence). The CDR3 sequence: CASSFVMGRAGNTIYF. CDR3 bases: TGTGCCAGCAGCTTCGTTATGGGCCGGGCTGGAAACACCATATATTTT.

This clonotype was seen a few times. This chain uses TRBV2 with TRBJ2-5; D is unresolved. This CDR3 spans 11 amino acids. Germline assignment: CDR1 SNHLY and CDR2 FYNNEI. Trimming left V 8 bases short and J 5 bases short, with 9 bases between. The CDR3 reads CASGLTETQYF. CDR3 coding DNA: TGTGCCAGCGGGCTCACGGAGACCCAGTACTTC.

V gene TRBV28 combines with J gene TRBJ2-5; 8 nucleotides agree with TRBD1. Per germline, CDR1 MDHEN and CDR2 SYDVKM. V dropped 8 bases and J dropped 4; count of bases not matched to a gene: 18. The CDR3 is made up of 17 amino acids. The chain's CDR3 is CASDRGTGGLVGETQYF. CDR3 coding DNA: TGTGCCAGCGACCGGGGGACAGGCGGATTGGTCGGAGAGACCCAGTACTTC.

This clonotype was picked up many times. V and J are TRBV11-2 and TRBJ1-5; no definite D call. Trimming pared 2 bases from V and 4 bases from J, leaving 12 bases between. Germline CDR1 SGHAT, CDR2 FQNNGV. CDR3 length: 15 residues. The DNA of the CDR3 is TGTGCCAGCAGCTTACAAGCGGGGTTTAATCAGCCCCAGCATTTT. Translation gives CASSLQAGFNQPQHF.

The table lists this clonotype with many counts. The chain links TRBV7-2 to TRBJ2-5, with a weak D call TRBD2 (6 bases). The V and J ends lost 2 bases and 2 bases respectively, with 18 bases between them. There are 17 residues in the CDR3. The germline CDR1 and CDR2 sequences are SGHTA and FQGNSA. This CDR3 is CASSLRVPAGGQETQYF. The CDR3 nucleotides are TGTGCCAGCAGCTTACGGGTCCCAGCGGGTGGGCAAGAGACCCAGTACTTC.

This clonotype showed up just a few times. This rearrangement joins TRBV20-1 to TRBJ1-2; D perhaps matches TRBD1 (6 bases). The CDR3 is made up of 13 amino acids. Germline V lookup: CDR1 DFQATT, CDR2 SNEGSKA (reference sequence). V gave up 4 bases and J gave up 5 bases, with 14 bases separating them. CDR3 coding DNA: TGCAGTGCTATTTCAGGGGCTCGGTATGGCTACACCTTC. It translates to CSAISGARYGYTF.

This chain uses TRBV7-8 with TRBJ2-6; D ambiguous. The CDR3 spans 15 residues. Per the germline V gene, CDR1 is SGHVS and CDR2 is FQNEAQ. The V and J ends lost 2 bases and 0 bases respectively, with 5 bases between them. The CDR3 sequence is CASSLSVSGANVLTF. The CDR3 DNA sequence: TGTGCCAGCAGCTTAAGTGTCTCTGGGGCCAACGTCCTGACTTTC.

This chain uses TRBV2 with TRBJ2-2; 7 nucleotides match TRBD2. J was trimmed by 5 bases and V by 8 bases; bases with no gene match: 5. CDR1 and CDR2 from the germline V gene are SNHLY and FYNNEI. The CDR3 has 13 amino acids. The CDR3 loop is CASGSGRTGELFF. In nucleotides, the CDR3 is TGTGCCAGCGGTAGCGGGCGAACCGGGGAGCTGTTTTTT.

The chain links TRBV30 to TRBJ2-7; D unresolved. V dropped 1 base and J dropped 1 base, with 2 bases sitting between them. The V gene's germline CDR1 is GTSNPN and CDR2 SVGIG (reference sequence). The length of the CDR3 is 11 residues. The chain's CDR3 is CAWSESYEQYF. The CDR3 DNA reads TGTGCCTGGAGTGAATCCTACGAGCAGTACTTC.

The chain is built from TRBV7-9 and TRBJ2-1, with D possibly being TRBD2 (6 bases). Per the germline V gene, CDR1 is SEHNR and CDR2 is FQNEAQ (reference sequence). Trimming took off 4 bases at V and 6 bases at J, with 13 bases between the two ends. The CDR3 spans 14 residues. The CDR3 loop is CASSSELATNEQFF. The CDR3 DNA reads as TGTGCCAGCAGCTCGGAGCTAGCGACCAATGAGCAGTTCTTC.

This chain connects TRBV12-5 to TRBJ2-2; TRBD2 is a possible D gene (7 bases). Germline CDR1 is LGHNT and CDR2 is FRNRAP. The V end was cut by 5 bases, the J end by 2 bases, with 15 bases between. The CDR3 totals 16 residues. The CDR3 protein is CASGPSRGANTGELFF. CDR3 DNA sequence: TGTGCTAGTGGTCCCAGTCGGGGGGCCAACACCGGGGAGCTGTTTTTT.